This TCR beta chain emerged from a study of cytomegalovirus exposure and HLA in healthy donors. Overall study context: In a later analysis, it was reported that the 90 to 150 validation repertoires had been produced on the same platform as the roughly 650 repertoires belonging to the first cohort. Whole-study findings and limits: It was 160 or so TCR beta chains that were listed as cytomegalovirus-associated. Reportedly, diagnosis of cytomegalovirus status by the classifier showed high specificity and sensitivity.

Generated by immunoSEQ multiplex PCR, the TCRdb table keeps only in-frame clones and is missing some. This table holds about 120,000 clones, around 90% found once. The donors were in the approximately 130-subject validation cohort, distinct from the roughly 700-subject first cohort. V was cut by 2 bases and J by 2 bases, with 10 bases left in between. The CDR3 spans 15 residues. CDR1 SGHAT and CDR2 FQNNGV come from the germline V gene. Regarding this clone: As yet, its antigen is unknown.

The clonotype comes from a woman between 18 and 29 years old in good health and CMV-seronegative. Sequencing input: PBMCs. J is TRBJ1-3 and V is TRBV11-2, with D tentatively TRBD1 (5 bases). The CDR3 coding sequence is TGTGCCAGCAGCTTAAGGGGAACAACTGGAAACACCATATATTTT. It specifies CASSLRGTTGNTIYF. Full variable domain (outside the CDR3, taken from reference TRBV11-2 and TRBJ1-3): EAGVAQSPRYKIIEKRQSVAFWCNPISGHATLYWYQQILGQGPKLLIQFQNNGVVDDSQLPKDRFSAERLKGVDSTLKIQPAKLEDSAVYLCASSLRGTTGNTIYFGEGSWLTVV.